This T cell receptor beta chain was documented in a study of molecular identifiers for immune sequencing clone quantification. Regarding the study as a whole: Spiked Jurkat TCR RNA from one cell was reportedly detectable among under 1.2 million naive cells.

This clonotype was counted many times. Antigen: not known. At one of its ends the junction is not consistent with the germline gene, which may arise from a read error. TCRdb used MiXCR to reprocess the PCR reads, holding one entry per CDR3 protein. The table has some 88,000 distinct CDR3 sequences, under 25% seen once. CDR1 MGHRA and CDR2 YSYEKL come from the germline V gene. The CDR3 extends over 12 amino acids. Material: naive CD8+ T cells from blood, with Jurkat cell RNA spiked in. Sample subset: FACS-sorted CD8+CD4-CCR7+CD45RA+ naive T cells. This receptor was identified in a human donor in good health. Some libraries in this study had Jurkat cell RNA spiked in. The chain joins TRBV4-1 to TRBJ2-7; no definite D call. Here the CDR3 reads CASSQGPYEQYF. The CDR3 coding sequence is TGTGCCAGCAGTCAAGGGCCCTACGAGCAGTACTTC.